One sample yielded the 29 T cell receptor beta chains listed below, sequenced in a study of shared clonotypes between healthy human individuals. Some clones are missing from TCRdb's copy, which holds only in-frame ones; the method was immunoSEQ multiplex PCR. The sample shows around 2,000,000 clones, 85% to 95% of them seen only once. The sequenced sample was naive CD4+ T cells sorted from blood. As to subset: CD45RA+ positively selected. These receptors all stem from a man aged 18 to 29 in good health.

This clone occurred once. This chain joins TRBV30 and TRBJ2-7; 10 bases are a match to TRBD1. The J segment lost 9 bases and the V segment lost 0 bases, leaving 11 bases of the junction unmatched. Germline V lookup: CDR1 GTSNPN, CDR2 SVGIG (reference sequence). The CDR3 length is 15 residues. CDR3 nucleotides: TGTGCCTGGAGTGTAAAGGGACAGGGGCCGTATGGGCAGTACTTC. The encoded protein is CAWSVKGQGPYGQYF.

The chain uses TRBV14 and TRBJ2-7; TRBD2 is a possible D gene (5 bases). Between the trimmed V and J ends, which lost 1 base and 2 bases, there was a span of 12 bases. Germline CDR1 is SGHDN and CDR2 is FVKESK. CDR3 length equals 15 residues. The CDR3 sequence: CASSQALQTTYEQYF. DNA of the CDR3: TGTGCCAGCAGCCAAGCCTTACAGACTACCTACGAGCAGTACTTC.

V and J are TRBV7-2 and TRBJ2-1; no definite D call. V lost 1 base and J lost 0, with 10 bases in between. CDR1 and CDR2 (germline): SGHTA, FQGNSA. There are 16 residues in the CDR3. CDR3 nucleotide sequence: TGTGCCAGCAGCTTAGGTACTCTTCACTCCTACAATGAGCAGTTCTTC. This translates into CASSLGTLHSYNEQFF.

The chain links TRBV6-1 to TRBJ1-1; no definite D call. Germline CDR1 MNHNS, CDR2 SASEGT. The length of the CDR3 is 15 residues. V lost 1 base and J 3 bases, leaving 12 bases between the germline ends. The CDR3, as DNA: TGTGCCAGCAGTGAAGGCAGGCGGTTGGACACTGAAGCTTTCTTT. It specifies CASSEGRRLDTEAFF.

J is TRBJ2-3 and V is TRBV29-1, with D perhaps assigned TRBD1 or TRBD2 (6 bases each). V was trimmed by 7 bases and J by 6 bases, leaving 17 bases between them. Germline CDR1 and CDR2: SQVTM and ANQGSEA. This CDR3 contains 13 residues. CDR3: CSAPGAKCDTQYF. CDR3 sequence (DNA): TGCAGCGCTCCGGGGGCCAAGTGCGATACGCAGTATTTT.

The gene calls are TRBV19 and TRBJ2-2; 7 bases map to TRBD2. Germline CDR1 reads LNHDA; CDR2 reads SQIVND (reference sequence). The V segment lost 3 bases and the J segment 1 base; nucleotides outside the gene matches: 2. This CDR3 is built from 15 residues. The CDR3, as DNA: TGTGCCAGTAGTATGGGACTAATGAACACCGGGGAGCTGTTTTTT. It is translated as CASSMGLMNTGELFF. The complete variable domain, with remaining parts taken from reference TRBV19 and TRBJ2-2, reads DGGITQSPKYLFRKEGQNVTLSCEQNLNHDAMYWYRQDPGQGLRLIYYSQIVNDFQKGDIAEGYSVSREKKESFPLTVTSAQKNPTAFYLCASSMGLMNTGELFFGEGSRLTVL.

About this clone: Other DNA variants within this sample encode the same CDR3. The CDR3, as DNA: TGTGCCAGCAGCTTAGGACAGGGAGACACCGGGGAGCTGTTTTTT. Translating gives CASSLGQGDTGELFF. The chain combines TRBV7-8 with TRBJ2-2; 7 bases match TRBD1. The CDR3 is 15 residues long. V was pared by 1 base and J by 3 bases, with 2 bases of the junction left unmatched. The V gene's germline CDR1 is SGHVS and CDR2 FQNEAQ.

To note about this clone: Other DNA variants within this sample encode the same CDR3. The genes are TRBV18 and TRBJ1-5; the D gene is possibly TRBD1 (5 bases). Trimming removed 3 bases from V and 1 base from J, with 7 bases in between. There are 14 residues in the CDR3. Germline-derived CDR1 and CDR2 are KGHSH and LQKENI. The DNA for the CDR3 is TGTGCCAGCTCACCCCCAGGGAGCAATCAGCCCCAGCATTTT. Translated, it gives CASSPPGSNQPQHF.

This clone occurred once. The rearrangement links TRBV27 to TRBJ1-5, with D perhaps TRBD1 (6 bases). The V end was cut by 7 bases, the J end by 4 bases, with 11 bases between. Germline assignment: CDR1 MNHEY and CDR2 SMNVEV (reference sequence). This CDR3 has 13 amino acids. CDR3: CASTLQGNQPQHF. The CDR3 region has the DNA TGTGCCAGCACCCTTCAGGGGAATCAGCCCCAGCATTTT.

The chain has TRBV7-9 and TRBJ2-2; the match to TRBD2 covers 7 bases. The CDR3 loop spans 19 amino acids. With 2 bases clipped from V and 5 bases from J, the junction kept 17 bases outside the gene matches. Germline V CDR1 and CDR2: SEHNR, FQNEAQ (reference sequence). The CDR3 loop is CASSLKVGGSGTETGELFF. The CDR3 coding sequence is TGTGCCAGCAGCTTAAAAGTCGGGGGAAGCGGGACCGAGACCGGGGAGCTGTTTTTT. Full variable domain (remainder filled in from reference TRBV7-9 and TRBJ2-2): DTGVSQNPRHKITKRGQNVTFRCDPISEHNRLYWYRQTLGQGPEFLTYFQNEAQLEKSRLLSDRFSAERPKGSFSTLEIQRTEQGDSAMYLCASSLKVGGSGTETGELFFGEGSRLTVL.

The genes are TRBV5-4 and TRBJ2-1; D assignment may be TRBD1 or TRBD2 (5 bases each). Germline lookup yields CDR1 SGHNT and CDR2 YYREEE (reference sequence). The V end lost 1 base, the J end lost 9 bases, and 11 bases lay between the germline ends. CDR3 length equals 13 residues. The CDR3 DNA follows: TGTGCCAGCAGCTTGTGGGCAGGGACTGAGCAGTTCTTC. This translates into CASSLWAGTEQFF.

The chain carries TRBV11-2 and TRBJ2-2; 7 bases match TRBD1. Germline V gene lookup returns CDR1 SGHAT and CDR2 FQNNGV. The J segment lost 2 bases and the V segment lost 9 bases, leaving 6 bases of the junction unmatched. CDR3 length equals 14 residues. CDR3 bases: TGTGCCAGTGTTAGGACAGGAAACACCGGGGAGCTGTTTTTT. The encoded protein is CASVRTGNTGELFF.

V is TRBV2 and J is TRBJ1-1; no clear D. CDR3 length: 12 residues. V lost 5 bases and J 7 bases, leaving 11 bases between the germline ends. Germline loops: CDR1 SNHLY, CDR2 FYNNEI. The CDR3: CASSSQVIEAFF. The CDR3 nucleotides are TGTGCCAGCAGTAGTCAGGTGATTGAAGCTTTCTTT.

This clone was seen a single time. The chain couples TRBV4-1 to TRBJ2-7; 8 nucleotides align to TRBD2. The CDR3 is made up of 16 amino acids. CDR1 is MGHRA and CDR2 is YSYEKL in the germline V gene. After removal of 0 bases from V and 2 bases from J, the junction contained 6 bases not matched to a gene. CDR3: CASSQDEAGAPYEQYF. CDR3 nucleotides: TGCGCCAGCAGCCAAGATGAAGCGGGGGCCCCCTACGAGCAGTACTTC.

As DNA, the CDR3 is TGCAGCGTTGATACTAGCGGGGTAGTAGCAGATACGCAGTATTTT. Encoded protein: CSVDTSGVVADTQYF. This rearrangement joins TRBV29-1 to TRBJ2-3, with 10 bases identical to TRBD2. Per the germline V gene, CDR1 is SQVTM and CDR2 is ANQGSEA. Trimming took 3 bases from V and 4 from J; bases not matched to a gene: 7. The CDR3 consists of 15 residues.

Comments on this clone: Other DNA sequences in the sample encode the same CDR3. The genes are TRBV7-8 and TRBJ1-5, with D hard to call. V gave up 5 bases and J gave up 2 bases, with 13 bases separating them. Germline lookup yields CDR1 SGHVS and CDR2 FQNEAQ. The CDR3 totals 15 residues. The CDR3 loop reads CASSPRTEGNQPQHF. DNA of the CDR3: TGTGCCAGCAGCCCCCGGACGGAGGGCAATCAGCCCCAGCATTTT. The whole variable domain, filled in from reference TRBV7-8 and TRBJ1-5, reads GAGVSQSPRYKVAKRGQDVALRCDPISGHVSLFWYQQALGQGPEFLTYFQNEAQLDKSGLPSDRFFAERPEGSVSTLKIQRTQQEDSAVYLCASSPRTEGNQPQHFGDGTRLSIL.

V and J are TRBV7-2 and TRBJ2-1; TRBD2 aligns across 10 bases. The V gene's germline CDR1 is SGHTA and CDR2 FQGNSA. The V gene end was trimmed by 1 base and the J gene end by 1 base; junction bases not matched to a gene: 4. This CDR3 spans 17 amino acids. CDR3 in DNA: TGTGCCAGCAGCTTAGATCTAGCGGGAGTGTCCTACAATGAGCAGTTCTTC. Protein product: CASSLDLAGVSYNEQFF.

The rearrangement joins TRBV5-1 to TRBJ2-7; D might be TRBD1 or TRBD2, each matching 6 bases. Looked up from germline, CDR1 is SGHRS and CDR2 is YFSETQ. The CDR3 sequence is 15 residues long. Trimming removed 4 bases from V and 3 bases from J, with 17 bases in between. This CDR3 reads CASSLGGSGVYEQYF. CDR3 coding DNA: TGCGCCAGCAGCCTGGGGGGCTCCGGCGTCTACGAGCAGTACTTC.

V is TRBV18 and J is TRBJ2-7; TRBD2 matches at 8 bases. V shed 3 bases and J 3 bases; nucleotides not matched to a gene: 7. Per the germline V gene, CDR1 is KGHSH and CDR2 is LQKENI. The CDR3 has 15 residues. CDR3 DNA: TGTGCCAGCTCACCCAACGGCGCGGGAGGCTACGAGCAGTACTTC. Translating it yields CASSPNGAGGYEQYF.

The chain joins TRBV7-2 to TRBJ2-3; the D is unclear. The V and J ends lost 2 bases and 4 bases respectively, with 10 bases between them. From germline, CDR1 is SGHTA and CDR2 FQGNSA. This CDR3 is 14 amino acids long. The CDR3, as DNA: TGTGCCAGCAGCTTATACCAGACGCCAGATACGCAGTATTTT. Translated: CASSLYQTPDTQYF.

In nucleotides, the CDR3 is TGTGCCAGCAGCTTAGATGGCACCCAGTACTTC. This translates into CASSLDGTQYF. This sequence joins TRBV7-2 and TRBJ2-5; D unclear. Trimming removed 1 base from V and 8 bases from J, with 5 bases in between. Germline V gene lookup returns CDR1 SGHTA and CDR2 FQGNSA. This CDR3 spans 11 amino acids.

This clone was seen a few times. This chain links TRBV6-5 with TRBJ1-4; 7 bases match TRBD1. Germline V gene sequence: CDR1 MNHEY, CDR2 SVGAGI. The V gene end was trimmed by 6 bases and the J gene end by 4 bases; junction bases not matched to a gene: 8. The CDR3 contains 15 residues. CDR3 nucleotides: TGTGCCAGCAGACCACCGGGACAGCTTAATGAAAAACTGTTTTTT. This gives the protein CASRPPGQLNEKLFF.

The chain combines TRBV7-9 with TRBJ2-5; 10 bases line up with TRBD1. The J call is doubtful: the DNA matches TRBJ2-7 better. The CDR3 is made up of 18 amino acids. Germline V gene lookup returns CDR1 SEHNR and CDR2 FQNEAQ (reference sequence). CDR3 in DNA: TGTGCCAGCAGCTTAGGGACAGGGGGGACCTCCATCTCCTACGAGCAGTACTTC. Translation gives CASSLGTGGTSISYEQYF.

Notes on this clone: This clone may be a read error of a much larger clone one base away. Different DNA sequences within this sample yield the same CDR3. The chain couples TRBV27 to TRBJ1-5; 10 bases agree with TRBD1. In germline, CDR1 is MNHEY, CDR2 SMNVEV (reference sequence). The CDR3 spans 15 residues. The V gene end was trimmed by 4 bases and the J gene end by 3 bases; junction bases not matched to a gene: 3. The CDR3 here is CASSSGTGVNQPQHF. Written as DNA, the CDR3 is TGTGCCAGCAGTTCGGGGACAGGGGTCAATCAGCCCCAGCATTTT.

The rearrangement uses TRBV5-1 and TRBJ1-3, with D perhaps TRBD1 (5 bases). Trimming shortened V by 0 bases and J by 0 bases, and 13 bases separated the two germline ends. Germline-derived CDR1 and CDR2 are SGHRS and YFSETQ. The CDR3 is made up of 17 amino acids. The CDR3 loop reads CASSLEGTISSGNTIYF. As DNA, the CDR3 is TGCGCCAGCAGCTTGGAAGGGACGATCAGCTCTGGAAACACCATATATTTT.

The chain has TRBV10-3 and TRBJ2-5; TRBD1 might be the D (8 bases). The CDR3 spans 14 residues. V gave up 5 bases and J gave up 5 bases, with 15 bases separating them. CDR1 ENHRY and CDR2 SYGVKD come from the germline V gene. The CDR3 bases are TGTGCCATCAGTCAAACAGGGGGGGTGGAGACCCAGTACTTC. It codes for CAISQTGGVETQYF.

The chain employs TRBV5-1 and TRBJ2-3, with unresolved D. The V and J ends lost 0 bases and 1 base respectively, with 6 bases between them. Germline V lookup: CDR1 SGHRS, CDR2 YFSETQ. The CDR3 covers 14 residues. The CDR3 DNA reads TGCGCCAGCAGCTTGGAACAGCGCACAGATACGCAGTATTTT. Translated, it gives CASSLEQRTDTQYF.

This clone showed up just once. The CDR3 DNA reads TGCAGCGTCCTCAGGGGGACCTACGAGCAGTACTTC. Encoded protein: CSVLRGTYEQYF. The rearrangement joins TRBV29-1 to TRBJ2-7; TRBD1 matches 7 bases. The CDR3 spans 12 residues. Per the germline V gene, CDR1 is SQVTM and CDR2 is ANQGSEA. Trimming at V came to 6 bases and at J to 2 bases, leaving 4 bases not matched to a gene.

The chain has TRBV18 and TRBJ2-1, with D perhaps assigned TRBD1 or TRBD2 (5 bases each). Deletions cut 2 bases from V and 7 bases from J, with 15 bases between. The V gene's germline CDR1 is KGHSH and CDR2 LQKENI. The CDR3 is 15 amino acids. CDR3 loop: CASSPTALGGNEQFF. CDR3 sequence (DNA): TGTGCCAGCTCACCAACAGCCCTTGGGGGTAATGAGCAGTTCTTC.